These 16 T cell receptor beta chains were all obtained from the same sample, sequenced in a study of blood T cell repertoires in COVID-19. The assay was immunoSEQ multiplex PCR, and TCRdb's table has in-frame clones only and misses some. The table shows 75,000 to 95,000 clones, with more than 75% occurring only once. Material: peripheral blood. The receptors stem from a human donor in a cohort sampled during active COVID-19.

This clone has more than one count but fewer than ten. This rearrangement joins TRBV7-3 to TRBJ2-1; 9 nucleotides match TRBD2. V gave up 1 base and J gave up 7 bases; unmatched junction bases: 8. The CDR3 loop spans 16 amino acids. Germline CDR1 is SGHTA and CDR2 is FQGTGA. CDR3 residues: CASSLMSGRKGNEQFF. DNA of the CDR3: TGTGCCAGCAGCTTAATGAGCGGGAGGAAAGGTAATGAGCAGTTCTTC. Based on the CDR3 plus reference TRBV7-3 and TRBJ2-1, the full variable domain is GAGVSQTPSNKVTEKGKYVELRCDPISGHTALYWYRQSLGQGPEFLIYFQGTGAADDSGLPNDRFFAVRPEGSVSTLKIQRTERGDSAVYLCASSLMSGRKGNEQFFGPGTRLTVL.

This sequence joins TRBV24-1 and TRBJ2-1; D is ambiguous. V was shortened by 1 base and J by 0 bases, with 9 bases between the two germline ends. Germline-derived CDR1 and CDR2 are KGHDR and SFDVKD. This CDR3 region has 16 residues. Here the CDR3 reads CATSDFAVSSYNEQFF. The CDR3 DNA is TGTGCCACCAGTGATTTCGCGGTTAGCTCCTACAATGAGCAGTTCTTC.

This clone is a singleton in its sample. V is TRBV6-5 and J is TRBJ1-1; perhaps TRBD1 as D (5 bases). Germline V gene lookup returns CDR1 MNHEY and CDR2 SVGAGI. The V gene lost 7 bases and the J gene lost 0 bases, with 9 bases spanning the gap. The CDR3 consists of 13 residues. The CDR3 sequence is CASTKGMNTEAFF. DNA of the CDR3: TGTGCCAGCACGAAGGGGATGAACACTGAAGCTTTCTTT.

The V and J genes are TRBV6-1 and TRBJ2-1, with D possibly being TRBD1 (6 bases). The germline V and J ends were trimmed by 3 bases and 7 bases, with 13 bases remaining between them. From germline, CDR1 is MNHNS and CDR2 SASEGT. CDR3 length: 14 amino acids. In nucleotides, the CDR3 is TGTGCCAGCAGTGATCCGGGACATCCGAATGAGCAGTTCTTC. Protein sequence: CASSDPGHPNEQFF.

This clone showed up just a few times. This chain joins TRBV9 and TRBJ2-2; 9 bases agree with TRBD2. Germline V gene data show CDR1 as SGDLS and CDR2 as YYNGEE. This CDR3 has 17 residues. Trimming removed 0 bases from V and 2 bases from J; junction bases left unmatched: 5. The chain's CDR3 is CASSVVGAGGNTGELFF. Here the CDR3 DNA reads TGTGCCAGCAGCGTAGTAGGAGCGGGAGGAAACACCGGGGAGCTGTTTTTT.

The V and J genes are TRBV7-6 and TRBJ2-5; the D gene is possibly TRBD1 (5 bases). The V and J ends lost 0 bases and 5 bases respectively, with 10 bases between them. Germline assignment: CDR1 SGHVS and CDR2 FNYEAQ. CDR3 length equals 14 residues. CDR3 DNA: TGTGCCAGCAGCTTAGCGGGCAGGGTGGAGACCCAGTACTTC. Protein: CASSLAGRVETQYF.

V usage is TRBV6-5 and J usage is TRBJ2-7; D is perhaps TRBD2 (6 bases). V gave up 6 bases and J gave up 3 bases, with 12 bases separating them. CDR1 and CDR2 (germline): MNHEY, SVGAGI. This CDR3 is 13 amino acids long. In DNA, the CDR3 is TGTGCCAGCAGCTCGGGACTTTTCTACGAGCAGTACTTC. Protein product: CASSSGLFYEQYF.

This chain connects TRBV7-2 to TRBJ2-7; 9 nucleotides agree with TRBD1. Germline V gives CDR1 SGHTA, CDR2 FQGNSA. CDR3 size: 14 residues. The trim removed 4 bases at V and 2 bases at J, leaving 3 bases unmatched. CDR3 coding DNA: TGTGCCAGCAGCTCCAGGGACAGGGCCTACGAGCAGTACTTC. Amino acids: CASSSRDRAYEQYF.

The chain has TRBV7-9 and TRBJ1-1, with a possible D match to TRBD1 (6 bases). Germline CDR1 and CDR2: SEHNR and FQNEAQ (reference sequence). The CDR3 extends over 13 amino acids. The V and J ends lost 6 bases and 4 bases respectively, with 12 bases between them. The CDR3 sequence is CASSLTGITEAFF. CDR3 in DNA: TGTGCCAGCAGTCTTACAGGGATCACTGAAGCTTTCTTT.

The chain joins TRBV15 to TRBJ2-7, with 9 nucleotides matching TRBD2. CDR1 is LNHNV and CDR2 is YYDKDF in the germline V gene (reference sequence). The CDR3 covers 16 residues. The J segment lost 2 bases and the V segment lost 7 bases, leaving 12 bases of the junction unmatched. This CDR3 reads CATNDHSGSPTYEQYF. DNA for the CDR3: TGTGCCACCAACGACCATAGCGGGAGTCCCACCTACGAGCAGTACTTC.

This chain uses TRBV6-5 with TRBJ2-7; D perhaps matches TRBD2 (5 bases). The CDR3 covers 12 residues. In germline, CDR1 is MNHEY, CDR2 SVGAGI. Trimming pared 7 bases from V and 3 bases from J, leaving 10 bases between. The CDR3: CASTSEGYEQYF. The CDR3 DNA sequence: TGTGCCAGCACTTCAGAGGGCTACGAGCAGTACTTC.

The chain recombines TRBV3-1 (or the pseudogene TRBV3-2) with TRBJ1-4, with D maybe TRBD1 (5 bases). Germline V gene lookup returns CDR1 LGHDT and CDR2 YNNKEL (reference sequence). The germline V and J ends were trimmed by 3 bases and 4 bases, with 9 bases remaining between them. This CDR3 contains 14 residues. The CDR3 loop reads CASSHRQGNEKLFF. DNA for the CDR3: TGTGCCAGCAGCCACCGGCAGGGTAATGAAAAACTGTTTTTT.

A word on this clone: The sample has other DNA sequences that encode this CDR3 too. The rearrangement joins TRBV11-3 to TRBJ2-3; TRBD1 might be the D (6 bases). Germline CDR1 reads SGHNT; CDR2 reads YENEEA. The CDR3 has 14 residues. The V end lost 5 bases, the J end lost 2 bases, and 11 bases lay between the germline ends. CDR3 bases: TGTGCCAGCAGCCCCAGGGGTACCACAGATACGCAGTATTTT. It translates to CASSPRGTTDTQYF.

The chain links TRBV2 to TRBJ1-5; TRBD1 might be the D (6 bases). Trimming stripped 6 bases from V and 0 bases from J, with 9 bases between. Germline CDR1 SNHLY, CDR2 FYNNEI. The CDR3 has 14 residues. The CDR3 spells CASRDSYSNQPQHF. The CDR3 nucleotides are TGTGCCAGCAGGGACAGTTATAGCAATCAGCCCCAGCATTTT.

The genes are TRBV11-2 and TRBJ2-3; no clear D. Germline CDR1 SGHAT, CDR2 FQNNGV. Deletions cut 1 base from V and 3 bases from J, with 5 bases between. This CDR3 region has 13 residues. The CDR3 sequence: CASSLGATDTQYF. The CDR3, as DNA: TGTGCCAGCAGCTTAGGGGCTACAGATACGCAGTATTTT.

The chain joins TRBV7-9 to TRBJ1-2; D might be TRBD1 (6 bases). V was cut by 5 bases and J by 3 bases, with 19 bases left in between. The CDR3 has 16 residues. Germline loops: CDR1 SEHNR, CDR2 FQNEAQ (reference sequence). CDR3 in DNA: TGTGCCAGCAGCCCCCAGGGAGGGGGTGGAGACTATGGCTACACCTTC. Protein product: CASSPQGGGGDYGYTF.